This TCR beta chain was found in a study of molecular identifiers for immune sequencing clone quantification listed by TCRdb under 2018. With respect to the entire study: For a replicate experiment, RNA from around 20,000 or 100,000 naive CD8 T cells was divided into five aliquots, and four of the five aliquots were sequenced. The study was a methods study using CD8 T cells to benchmark molecular-identifier clustering-based TCR repertoire sequencing (MIDCIRS) and TCR RNA copy counting. Overall study results and their limits: In CMV-specific effector cells, clones with more than 20 RNA copies accounted for over 98% of molecules, whereas in naive cells such clones accounted for under 1%. Modeling gave about 3.3 recovered TCR RNA copies per cell versus approximately 10 by digital PCR, implying around 31% capture efficiency. Naive libraries contained spiked-in Jurkat TCR RNA (roughly 10 copies' worth), which is not part of the donor repertoire. When barcode sub-clustering was left out, chimeric consensus sequences inflated TCR diversity, with chimeras reaching as high as 47%. Spiked-in Jurkat TCR RNA equal to a single cell's worth was reported to be detectable even within one million naive CD8 T cells. Highly expanded clone sizes could be underestimated because identical TCR molecules may share a barcode.

Libraries came from PCR. TCRdb records Illumina HiSeq 4000 as the sequencer. Bulk TCR libraries were generated as previously described, with the TCR primers listed in Table S5 used. The Qiagen AllPrep DNA/RNA kit was used to purify total RNA. Before any analysis, reads coming from multiple sequencing runs of the same library were combined into one pool. In the source study's methods: Reads were retained only if the reads had an exact TCR constant sequence, and the retained reads were trimmed to 150 nt and grouped according to their 12-nt molecular barcodes. Within each barcode group, reads were sub-clustered at a 15% Levenshtein threshold, and quality-weighted consensus sequences were built per RNA molecule. Non-functional sequences were discarded, and so were lower-count sequences lying one edit away from another sequence. Based on a fit of two negative binomial distributions, barcode sub-clusters having less than 20% of the maximum read count were discarded. In-frame beta chains were kept once TCRdb had trimmed the public reads at Q25 with fastp and called clones with MiXCR. All rows with the same CDR3 protein become a single entry with the most common DNA and genes. The V and J calls were not made by the authors but by TCRdb's processing. Here the sample has about 54,000 distinct CDR3 sequences; approximately 25% occur a single time. The ten most abundant clones make up under 2% of the sample.

This clonotype was seen at least ten times. Its antigen is not yet known. Nothing much larger sits one base from this clone, and base qualities are not available. Libraries of naive CD8 T cells were built from about 20,000 to 1,000,000 sorted cells, with 10%, 30% or 50% of the purified RNA used. Naive CD8 T cells were FACS-sorted as CD8+CD4-CCR7+CD45RA+ on a BD FACSAria II into RLT Plus buffer. To test detection sensitivity, Jurkat RNA equal to around nine TCR copies was added to samples of about 18,000-1,100,000 naive CD8 T cells. Enrichment of CD8 T cells was performed with RosetteSep CD8+ T Cell Enrichment Cocktail and Ficoll-Paque, after which ACK red cell lysis was carried out. Trimming takes 5 bases from V and 0 bases from J, and the germline ends sit 17 bases apart. CDR1 and CDR2 are read off the germline V gene (reference sequence) as SEHNR and FQNEAQ. The CDR3, from cysteine to phenylalanine, totals 16 residues. Just CDR3 DNA is preserved here, 48 bases in frame from base 1.

Sequenced sample: naive CD8+ T cells from blood, with Jurkat cell RNA spiked in. The cell subset or site label corresponds to: FACS-sorted CD8+CD4-CCR7+CD45RA+ naive T cells. This receptor chain uses TRBV7-9 and TRBJ2-7; the D gene is tentatively TRBD1 or TRBD2, each matching 5 bases. This TCR came from a human donor in good health. Some libraries in this study had Jurkat cell RNA spiked in. In nucleotides, the sequence is TGTGCCAGCAGCCTCCCTTGGGACGCTATCTCCTACGAGCAGTACTTC. This translates into CASSLPWDAISYEQYF.